Each of the 19 T cell receptor beta chains below was sequenced from the same sample in a study of T-cell reconstitution after alpha-beta-depleted transplantation in children. Unique molecular identifiers were built into the TCRbeta library. Each CDR3 protein gets one entry after TCRdb re-called the PCR reads with MiXCR. The top ten hold over 25% of the sample, which has roughly 420,000 distinct CDR3 sequences, roughly 15% seen once. The sample here was PBMCs, mostly from graft donor cells, taken 360 days after TCRalphabeta/CD19-depleted stem cell transplant. The receptors were gathered from a boy under two years old who had a stem cell transplant for Wiskott-Aldrich syndrome, so the T cells may come from the graft donor.

The gene calls are TRBV4-3 and TRBJ2-7; 16 bases agree with TRBD2. Germline CDR1 LGHNA, CDR2 YSLEER. This CDR3 spans 16 amino acids. The V and J ends lost 5 bases and 2 bases, in that order; junction bases with no gene match: 3. The DNA for the CDR3 is TGCGCCAGCAGCGAGGGACTAGCGGGAGGGCCCTACGAGCAGTACTTC. Amino acids: CASSEGLAGGPYEQYF.

The chain carries TRBV12-3 or TRBV12-4 and TRBJ2-7; D call uncertain. This CDR3 is 12 amino acids long. V gave up 3 bases and J gave up 6 bases, with 9 bases separating them. The CDR3 coding sequence is TGTGCCAGCAGTTTCGCTTCAGGCGAGCAGTACTTC. As protein: CASSFASGEQYF.

The chain joins TRBV28 to TRBJ2-7; 7 bases are shared with TRBD1. This CDR3 spans 15 amino acids. V lost 4 bases, J lost 5 bases, and 11 bases stayed unmatched. Germline V gene sequence: CDR1 MDHEN, CDR2 SYDVKM. The CDR3: CASSSHRGRMNEQYF. The CDR3 DNA follows: TGTGCCAGCAGTTCCCACAGGGGAAGGATGAACGAGCAGTACTTC.

This rearrangement joins TRBV12-3 or TRBV12-4 to TRBJ2-7; 8 bases align to TRBD1. This CDR3 has 13 residues. Trimming took 5 bases from V and 7 from J; bases not matched to a gene: 7. Here the CDR3 DNA reads TGTGCCAGCAGTCCCCCAGGGACAGGTGAGCAGTACTTC. Its protein is CASSPPGTGEQYF.

DNA for the CDR3: TGCAGTGCTAGTTATTCACCGGGACGTCAAGAGACCCAGTACTTC. Translating gives CSASYSPGRQETQYF. The chain carries TRBV20-1 and TRBJ2-5; perhaps D is TRBD1 or TRBD2 (5 bases each). V dropped 3 bases and J dropped 2 bases, with 16 bases sitting between them. The CDR3 has 15 residues. Looked up from germline, CDR1 is DFQATT and CDR2 is SNEGSKA (reference sequence).

The rearrangement links TRBV14 to TRBJ2-2; D unclear. V was shortened by 0 bases and J by 6 bases, with 11 bases between the two germline ends. The germline V gene has CDR1 SGHDN and CDR2 FVKESK. The CDR3 is made up of 15 amino acids. The CDR3 loop is CASSQDRRGSGELFF. The CDR3 DNA sequence: TGTGCCAGCAGCCAAGATCGCCGAGGATCCGGGGAGCTGTTTTTT.

The rearrangement uses TRBV28 and TRBJ2-7, with TRBD1 matching over 10 bases. Germline assignment: CDR1 MDHEN and CDR2 SYDVKM. The length of the CDR3 is 16 residues. V was pared by 5 bases and J by 0 bases, with 7 bases of the junction left unmatched. DNA for the CDR3: TGTGCCAGCAGTCTTTCGGGACAGGGGCGCTCCTACGAGCAGTACTTC. This translates into CASSLSGQGRSYEQYF.

This clonotype was observed a handful of times. The V gene is TRBV14, the J gene TRBJ2-7, with a possible D match to TRBD2 (5 bases). Trimming took off 2 bases at V and 3 bases at J, with 11 bases between the two ends. Germline lookup yields CDR1 SGHDN and CDR2 FVKESK. The CDR3 covers 14 residues. This CDR3 reads CASSQPGLLYEQYF. CDR3 coding DNA: TGTGCCAGCAGCCAACCCGGACTCCTCTACGAGCAGTACTTC.

The sample holds a few counts of this clonotype. This chain connects TRBV11-2 to TRBJ2-1; 7 positions agree with TRBD2. J lost 0 bases, V lost 3 bases, and 11 bases had no gene match. The CDR3 contains 18 residues. Germline V lookup: CDR1 SGHAT, CDR2 FQNNGV. DNA for the CDR3: TGTGCCAGCAGCTTTTTTCCAGCGGGGTCGAGCTCCTACAATGAGCAGTTCTTC. Its protein is CASSFFPAGSSSYNEQFF. Using reference TRBV11-2 and TRBJ2-1 for the parts outside the CDR3, the full variable domain is EAGVAQSPRYKIIEKRQSVAFWCNPISGHATLYWYQQILGQGPKLLIQFQNNGVVDDSQLPKDRFSAERLKGVDSTLKIQPAKLEDSAVYLCASSFFPAGSSSYNEQFFGPGTRLTVL.

J is TRBJ2-3 and V is TRBV7-8; 8 nucleotides match TRBD2. Germline CDR1 and CDR2: SGHVS and FQNEAQ. CDR3 length: 17 residues. V lost 1 base to trimming and J lost 0 bases; unmatched junction nucleotides: 6. The CDR3 coding sequence is TGTGCCAGCAGCTTAGTGGACCCTAGCGGGAGCACAGATACGCAGTATTTT. Amino acid sequence: CASSLVDPSGSTDTQYF.

The chain is built from TRBV10-3 and TRBJ1-1; D possibly corresponds to TRBD1 (5 bases). The V gene's germline CDR1 is ENHRY and CDR2 SYGVKD. With 5 bases removed from V and 1 base from J, the gap between germline ends came to 14 bases. The CDR3 contains 15 residues. CDR3 protein: CAISTVAGPNTEAFF. CDR3 nucleotide sequence: TGTGCCATCAGTACGGTTGCAGGGCCGAACACTGAAGCTTTCTTT.

The chain carries TRBV12-3 or TRBV12-4 and TRBJ2-1, with 14 bases fitting TRBD2. There are 18 residues in the CDR3. V trimming: 6 bases; J trimming: 3 bases; junction bases outside the gene matches: 10. CDR3 DNA sequence: TGTGCCAGCAGATGGGGACTAGCGGGAGTTCAATACTACAATGAGCAGTTCTTC. Translation gives CASRWGLAGVQYYNEQFF.

The V and J genes are TRBV6-6 and TRBJ1-2; no firm D call. V was clipped by 8 bases and J by 8 bases, with 12 bases between them. Germline V CDR1 and CDR2: MNHNY, SVGAGI (reference sequence). CDR3 length: 11 amino acids. The CDR3 bases are TGTGCCAGCTGGGAGACTGGGGGCTACACCTTC. It is translated as CASWETGGYTF.

This clonotype was detected once. This chain uses TRBV2 with TRBJ2-1; 10 nucleotides align to TRBD2. The CDR3 has 18 amino acids. CDR1 and CDR2 (germline): SNHLY, FYNNEI. V lost 11 bases and J lost 0; bases outside the gene matches: 16. This CDR3 is CAFTPGTSVLSSYNEQFF. Here the CDR3 DNA reads TGTGCCTTCACCCCCGGGACTAGCGTATTGAGCTCCTACAATGAGCAGTTCTTC.

This clonotype was counted at least ten times. V and J are TRBV12-3 or TRBV12-4 and TRBJ2-7; D is perhaps TRBD1 (5 bases). V was trimmed by 3 bases and J by 2 bases, leaving 14 bases between them. This CDR3 has 15 residues. The CDR3: CASSFLQKGTYEQYF. The CDR3 bases are TGTGCCAGCAGTTTCCTCCAGAAGGGGACCTACGAGCAGTACTTC.

J is TRBJ2-6 and V is TRBV4-1, with D possibly being TRBD1 or TRBD2 (5 bases each). The CDR3 totals 19 residues. Trimming took 2 bases from V and 0 from J, leaving 17 bases between them. Per germline, CDR1 MGHRA and CDR2 YSYEKL. The CDR3 region is CASSQHRDAELSGANVLTF. DNA for the CDR3: TGCGCCAGCAGCCAACACCGGGACGCTGAGCTCTCTGGGGCCAACGTCCTGACTTTC.

This sequence joins TRBV5-6 and TRBJ2-3; possibly TRBD1 for D (6 bases). CDR3 length equals 15 residues. The germline V gene encodes CDR1 SGHDT and CDR2 YYEEEE. V lost 0 bases and J lost 5, with 13 bases in between. CDR3 loop: CASSLEDRLQDTQYF. The CDR3 region has the DNA TGTGCCAGCAGCTTGGAAGACAGGCTCCAAGATACGCAGTATTTT.

The CDR3 is CASSYGPGPLYF. The CDR3 DNA follows: TGCGCCAGCAGTTATGGCCCAGGGCCCTTGTACTTC. This rearrangement joins TRBV5-1 to TRBJ2-4, with D possibly TRBD1 on 5 matching bases. Trimming pared 5 bases from V and 15 bases from J, leaving 18 bases between. There are 12 residues in the CDR3. Germline V gene data show CDR1 as SGHRS and CDR2 as YFSETQ.

The V and J genes are TRBV20-1 and TRBJ2-1; weak D call: TRBD2 (5 bases). Germline assignment: CDR1 DFQATT and CDR2 SNEGSKA (reference sequence). The CDR3 extends over 14 amino acids. V was clipped by 0 bases and J by 7 bases, with 13 bases between them. The CDR3: CSAREASRRNEQFF. For the CDR3, the DNA is TGCAGTGCTAGAGAGGCTAGCAGGAGGAATGAGCAGTTCTTC.